The clone carrying this TCR beta chain has a handful of counts. Its target is not known. These data belong to a study of blood T cells in healthy people across ages. The study, taken as a whole, reports: Roughly linearly, TCR beta diversity per million T cells fell as age increased. The diversity estimates, figures obtained from one million T cells, were considered underestimates.

Next came a second PCR, run for about 6 to 11 cycles, which used a sample-barcoded 5' primer along with a J-beta primer mix. Each cDNA molecule, via a template-switch adaptor with 12 random nucleotides, was tagged. TCRdb ran MiXCR on the 5' RACE reads and lists one entry per CDR3 protein. Counted here are roughly 1.6 million distinct CDR3 sequences, almost 35% occurring once; the ten biggest clones make up around 10%. The V gene lost 5 bases and the J gene lost 2 bases, with 11 bases spanning the gap. This CDR3 has 13 residues. Germline V gene lookup returns CDR1 DFQATT and CDR2 SNEGSKA (reference sequence).

The chain couples TRBV20-1 to TRBJ2-3; no reliable D call. This TCR came from a woman aged 25 to 45 in good health. The specimen sequenced was blood. DNA of the CDR3: TGCAGTGCTCAACAGAGCTACACAGATACGCAGTATTTT. Amino acid sequence: CSAQQSYTDTQYF.